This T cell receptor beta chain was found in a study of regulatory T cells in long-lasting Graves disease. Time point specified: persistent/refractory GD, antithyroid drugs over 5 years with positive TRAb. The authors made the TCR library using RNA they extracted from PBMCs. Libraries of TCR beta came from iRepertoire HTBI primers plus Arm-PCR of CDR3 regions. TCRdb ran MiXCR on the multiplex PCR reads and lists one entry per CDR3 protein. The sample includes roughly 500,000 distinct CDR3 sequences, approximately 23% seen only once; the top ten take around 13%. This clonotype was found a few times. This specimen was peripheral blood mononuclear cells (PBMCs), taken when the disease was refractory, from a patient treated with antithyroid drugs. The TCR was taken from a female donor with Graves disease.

CDR3 coding DNA: TGTGCCAGTAGCCACCTTCCGGGGAGGAATGAAAAACTGTTTTTT. It translates to CASSHLPGRNEKLFF. The chain carries TRBV19 and TRBJ1-4; D remains unclear. Per germline, CDR1 LNHDA and CDR2 SQIVND (reference sequence). Between the trimmed V and J ends, which lost 6 bases and 5 bases, there was a span of 16 bases. This CDR3 comprises 15 residues.